One TCR beta chain is described in this entry. V lost 5 bases to trimming and J lost 5 bases, with 17 bases between them. CDR1 and CDR2 from the germline V gene are MDHEN and SYDVKM. The CDR3 extends over 15 amino acids. The entry originates in a study of OX40 agonist ivuxolimab in advanced cancers. Assay: immunoSEQ multiplex PCR; the TCRdb copy retains only in-frame clones and omits some. The table has fewer than 65,000 clones, roughly 89% seen once. V usage is TRBV28 and J usage is TRBJ2-3, with D hard to call. This TCR was recovered from an adult with an advanced solid tumor such as melanoma, head and neck, liver or kidney cancer. The specimen was CD4+ or CD8+ T cells sorted from blood, collected in a trial of the OX40 agonist ivuxolimab. The CDR3 region has the DNA TGTGCCAGCAGTCTCCGCGGCTACGCCGGAGATACGCAGTATTTT. As protein: CASSLRGYAGDTQYF.